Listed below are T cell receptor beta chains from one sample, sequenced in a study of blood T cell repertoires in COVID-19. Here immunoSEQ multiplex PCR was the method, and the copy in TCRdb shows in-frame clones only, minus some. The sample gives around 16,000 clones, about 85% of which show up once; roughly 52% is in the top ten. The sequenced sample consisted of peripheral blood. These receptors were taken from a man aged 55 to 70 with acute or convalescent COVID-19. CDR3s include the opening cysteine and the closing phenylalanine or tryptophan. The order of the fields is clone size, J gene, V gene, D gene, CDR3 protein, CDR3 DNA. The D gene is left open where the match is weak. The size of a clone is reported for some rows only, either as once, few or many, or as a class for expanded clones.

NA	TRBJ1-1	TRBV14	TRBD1	CASSRQGRRTEAFF	TGTGCCAGCAGCCGACAGGGGCGGAGGACTGAAGCTTTCTTT
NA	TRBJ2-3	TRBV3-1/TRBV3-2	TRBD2	CASSQEGLATDTQYF	TGTGCCAGCAGCCAAGAGGGACTAGCCACAGATACGCAGTATTTT
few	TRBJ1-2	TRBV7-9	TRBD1	CASSNDRGGYTF	TGTGCCAGCAGCAACGACAGGGGCGGCTACACCTTC
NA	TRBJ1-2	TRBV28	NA	CASSSQRAGGYTF	TGTGCCAGCAGTTCTCAGAGGGCAGGAGGCTACACCTTC
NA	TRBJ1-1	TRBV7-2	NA	CASSLVGGHANTEAFF	TGTGCCAGCAGCTTAGTAGGGGGACACGCGAACACTGAAGCTTTCTTT
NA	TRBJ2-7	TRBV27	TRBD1	CASSLGTGPAYEQYF	TGTGCCAGCAGTTTAGGGACAGGGCCTGCCTACGAGCAGTACTTC
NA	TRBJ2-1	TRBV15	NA	CATSSAPGRDNEQFF	TGTGCCACCAGCAGTGCCCCGGGTAGAGACAATGAGCAGTTCTTC
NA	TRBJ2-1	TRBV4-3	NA	CASSLSAVSYNEQFF	TGCGCCAGCAGTTTGTCAGCGGTCTCCTACAATGAGCAGTTCTTC
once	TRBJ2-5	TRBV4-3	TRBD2	CASSQDLVGLAGQETQYF	TGCGCCAGCAGCCAAGATCTGGTGGGCCTAGCGGGTCAAGAGACCCAGTACTTC
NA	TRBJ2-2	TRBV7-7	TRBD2	CASSLGAGGQTGELFF	TGTGCTAGCAGCTTGGGAGCGGGGGGGCAGACCGGGGAGCTGTTTTTT
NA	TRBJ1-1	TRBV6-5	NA	CASSRDTEAFF	TGTGCCAGCAGCCGAGATACTGAAGCTTTCTTT
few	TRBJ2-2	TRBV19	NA	CASSIGPGHAGELFF	TGTGCCAGTAGTATAGGGCCAGGGCACGCCGGGGAGCTGTTTTTT
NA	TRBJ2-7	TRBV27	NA	CASSFFPSYEQYF	TGTGCCAGCAGTTTCTTTCCCTCCTACGAGCAGTACTTC
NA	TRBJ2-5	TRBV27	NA	CASSPTGEGFETQYF	TGTGCCAGCAGCCCGACAGGGGAGGGCTTTGAGACCCAGTACTTC
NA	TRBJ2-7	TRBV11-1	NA	CASSFGAGGYEQYF	TGTGCCAGCAGCTTCGGGGCAGGAGGGTACGAGCAGTACTTC
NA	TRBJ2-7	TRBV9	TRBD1	CASSVGDRDYEQYF	TGTGCCAGCAGCGTAGGAGACAGGGACTACGAGCAGTACTTC
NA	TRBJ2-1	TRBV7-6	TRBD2	CASSFAGEGSYNEQFF	TGTGCCAGCAGCTTCGCGGGGGAAGGCTCCTACAATGAGCAGTTCTTC
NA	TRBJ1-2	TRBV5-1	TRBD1	CASSLAGQGASYTF	TGCGCCAGCAGCTTGGCGGGACAGGGGGCAAGCTACACCTTC
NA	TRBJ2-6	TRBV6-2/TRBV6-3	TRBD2	CASSAGLAGATGANVLTF	TGTGCCAGCAGTGCTGGACTAGCGGGGGCTACTGGGGCCAACGTCCTGACTTTC
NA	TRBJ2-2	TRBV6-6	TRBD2	CASGLAGPNTGELFF	TGTGCCAGCGGCCTAGCGGGTCCAAACACCGGGGAGCTGTTTTTT
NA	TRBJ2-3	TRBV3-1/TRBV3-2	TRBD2	CASSPTSGRAYKYF	TGTGCCAGCAGCCCGACTAGCGGGAGGGCCTATAAGTATTTT
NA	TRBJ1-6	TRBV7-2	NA	CASSLQISPLHF	TGTGCCAGCAGCTTGCAGATTTCACCCCTCCACTTT
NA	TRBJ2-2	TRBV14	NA	CASSHGPYTGELFF	TGTGCCAGCAGCCACGGTCCATACACCGGGGAGCTGTTTTTT